The entry below gives a single T cell receptor (beta chain) sequence along with its context. The sample comes from a study of blood T cell repertoires in COVID-19. This CDR3 spans 15 amino acids. Germline CDR1 SGHAT, CDR2 FQNNGV. The ends were cut back, 3 bases at V and 5 bases at J, with 13 bases in the middle. Profiling relied on immunoSEQ multiplex PCR, and the TCRdb table lists in-frame clones only, not all of them. This table holds under 90,000 clones, 70% to 75% found once. The gene calls are TRBV11-2 and TRBJ2-2; D may be TRBD1 (5 bases). The receptor was isolated from a man in his forties or fifties with active or convalescent COVID-19. Sequencing used peripheral blood. The CDR3 is CASSFSGRGTGELFF. The DNA of the CDR3 is TGTGCCAGCAGCTTTTCAGGAAGGGGAACCGGGGAGCTGTTTTTT.